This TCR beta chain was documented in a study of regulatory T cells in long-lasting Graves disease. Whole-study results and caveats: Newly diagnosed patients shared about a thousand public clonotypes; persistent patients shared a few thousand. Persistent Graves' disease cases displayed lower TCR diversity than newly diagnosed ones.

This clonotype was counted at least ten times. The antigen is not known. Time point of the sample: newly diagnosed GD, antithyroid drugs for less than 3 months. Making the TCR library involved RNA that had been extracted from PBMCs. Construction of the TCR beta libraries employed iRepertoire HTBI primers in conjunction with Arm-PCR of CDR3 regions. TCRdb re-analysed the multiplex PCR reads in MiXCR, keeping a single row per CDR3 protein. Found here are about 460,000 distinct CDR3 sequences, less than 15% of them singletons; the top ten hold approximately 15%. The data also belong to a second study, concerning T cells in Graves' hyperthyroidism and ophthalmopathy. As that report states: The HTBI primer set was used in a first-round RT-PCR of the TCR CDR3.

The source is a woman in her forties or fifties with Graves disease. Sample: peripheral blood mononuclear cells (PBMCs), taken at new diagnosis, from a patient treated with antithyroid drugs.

CDR3 sequence: CASSEGKGFDEQFF. CDR3 nucleotides: TGTGCCAGCAGTGAAGGGAAGGGTTTCGATGAGCAGTTCTTC. V is TRBV2 and J is TRBJ2-1; no clear D. The germline V gene encodes CDR1 SNHLY and CDR2 FYNNEI. This CDR3 spans 14 amino acids. V shed 1 base and J shed 8 bases, with 12 bases lying between them.